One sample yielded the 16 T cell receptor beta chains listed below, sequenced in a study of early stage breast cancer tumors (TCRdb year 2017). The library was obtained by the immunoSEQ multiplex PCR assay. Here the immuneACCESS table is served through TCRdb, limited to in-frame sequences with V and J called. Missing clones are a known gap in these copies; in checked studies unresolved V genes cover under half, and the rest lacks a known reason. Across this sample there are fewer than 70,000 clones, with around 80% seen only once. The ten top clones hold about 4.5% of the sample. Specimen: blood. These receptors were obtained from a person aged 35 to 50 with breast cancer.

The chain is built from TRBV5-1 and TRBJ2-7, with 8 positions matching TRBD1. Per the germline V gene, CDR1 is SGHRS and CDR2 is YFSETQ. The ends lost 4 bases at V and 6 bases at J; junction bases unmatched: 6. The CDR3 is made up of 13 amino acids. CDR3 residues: CASSAGQGTEQYF. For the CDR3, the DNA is TGCGCCAGCAGCGCAGGACAGGGTACCGAGCAGTACTTC.

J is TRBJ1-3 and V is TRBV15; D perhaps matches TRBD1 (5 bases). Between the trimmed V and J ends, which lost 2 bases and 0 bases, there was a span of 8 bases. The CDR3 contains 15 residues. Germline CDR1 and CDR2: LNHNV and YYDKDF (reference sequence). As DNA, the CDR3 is TGTGCCACCAGCAGAAACAGGAACTCTGGAAACACCATATATTTT. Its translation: CATSRNRNSGNTIYF.

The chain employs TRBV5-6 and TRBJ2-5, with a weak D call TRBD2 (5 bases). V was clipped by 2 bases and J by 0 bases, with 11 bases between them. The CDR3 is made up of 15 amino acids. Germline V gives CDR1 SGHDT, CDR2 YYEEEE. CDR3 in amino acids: CASSLPSTDQETQYF. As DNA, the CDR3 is TGTGCCAGCAGCTTACCTAGCACCGACCAAGAGACCCAGTACTTC.

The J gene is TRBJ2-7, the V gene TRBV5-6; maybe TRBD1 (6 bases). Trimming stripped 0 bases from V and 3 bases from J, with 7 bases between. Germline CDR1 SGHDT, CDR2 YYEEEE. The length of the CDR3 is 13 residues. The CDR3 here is CASSLVQGYEQYF. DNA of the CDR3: TGTGCCAGCAGCTTGGTACAGGGCTACGAGCAGTACTTC.

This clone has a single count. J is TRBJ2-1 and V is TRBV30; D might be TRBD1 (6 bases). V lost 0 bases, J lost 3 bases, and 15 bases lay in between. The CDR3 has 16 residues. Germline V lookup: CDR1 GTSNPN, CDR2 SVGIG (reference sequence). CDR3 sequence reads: CAWSVKGSGDYNEQFF. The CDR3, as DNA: TGTGCCTGGAGTGTAAAGGGATCAGGGGACTACAATGAGCAGTTCTTC.

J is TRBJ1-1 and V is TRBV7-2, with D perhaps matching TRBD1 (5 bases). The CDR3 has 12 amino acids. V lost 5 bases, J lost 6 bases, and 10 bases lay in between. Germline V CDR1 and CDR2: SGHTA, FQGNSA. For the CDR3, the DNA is TGTGCCAGCAGCCCCAGGGTGTCTGAAGCTTTCTTT. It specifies CASSPRVSEAFF. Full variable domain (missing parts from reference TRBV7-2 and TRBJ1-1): GAGVSQSPSNKVTEKGKDVELRCDPISGHTALYWYRQSLGQGLEFLIYFQGNSAPDKSGLPSDRFSAERTGGSVSTLTIQRTQQEDSAVYLCASSPRVSEAFFGQGTRLTVV.

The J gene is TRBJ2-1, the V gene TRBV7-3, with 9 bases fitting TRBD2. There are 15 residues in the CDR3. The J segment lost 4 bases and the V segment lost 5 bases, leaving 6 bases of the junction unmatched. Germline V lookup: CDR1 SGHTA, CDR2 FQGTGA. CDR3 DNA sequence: TGTGCCAGCAGCCGTAGCGGGAGCCGTTACAATGAGCAGTTCTTC. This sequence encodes CASSRSGSRYNEQFF.

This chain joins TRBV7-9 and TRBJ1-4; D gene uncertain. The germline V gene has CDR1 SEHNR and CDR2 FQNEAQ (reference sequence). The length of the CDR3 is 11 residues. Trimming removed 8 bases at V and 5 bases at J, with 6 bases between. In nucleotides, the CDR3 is TGTGCCAGCGCCCGAAATGAAAAACTGTTTTTT. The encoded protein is CASARNEKLFF. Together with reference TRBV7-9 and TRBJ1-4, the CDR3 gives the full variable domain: DTGVSQNPRHKITKRGQNVTFRCDPISEHNRLYWYRQTLGQGPEFLTYFQNEAQLEKSRLLSDRFSAERPKGSFSTLEIQRTEQGDSAMYLCASARNEKLFFGSGTQLSVL.

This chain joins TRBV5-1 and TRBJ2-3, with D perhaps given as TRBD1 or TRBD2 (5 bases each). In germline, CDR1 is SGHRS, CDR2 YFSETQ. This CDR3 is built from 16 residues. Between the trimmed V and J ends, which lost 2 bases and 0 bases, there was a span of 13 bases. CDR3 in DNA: TGCGCCAGCAGCTTACTGGGACCCATTAGCACAGATACGCAGTATTTT. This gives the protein CASSLLGPISTDTQYF.

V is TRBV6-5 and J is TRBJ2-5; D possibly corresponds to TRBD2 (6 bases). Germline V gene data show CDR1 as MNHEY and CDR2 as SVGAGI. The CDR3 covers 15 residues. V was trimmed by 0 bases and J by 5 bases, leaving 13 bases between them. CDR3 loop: CASSYSMSGAETQYF. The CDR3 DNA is TGTGCCAGCAGTTACTCCATGTCGGGAGCGGAGACCCAGTACTTC.

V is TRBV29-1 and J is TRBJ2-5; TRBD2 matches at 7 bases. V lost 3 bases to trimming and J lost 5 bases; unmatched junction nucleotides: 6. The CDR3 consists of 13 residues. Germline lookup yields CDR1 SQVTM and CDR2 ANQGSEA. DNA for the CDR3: TGCAGCGTTGAGGGCGGGAGTCGTGAGACCCAGTACTTC. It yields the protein CSVEGGSRETQYF. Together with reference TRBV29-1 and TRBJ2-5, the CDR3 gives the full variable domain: SAVISQKPSRDICQRGTSLTIQCQVDSQVTMMFWYRQQPGQSLTLIATANQGSEATYESGFVIDKFPISRPNLTFSTLTVSNMSPEDSSIYLCSVEGGSRETQYFGPGTRLLVL.

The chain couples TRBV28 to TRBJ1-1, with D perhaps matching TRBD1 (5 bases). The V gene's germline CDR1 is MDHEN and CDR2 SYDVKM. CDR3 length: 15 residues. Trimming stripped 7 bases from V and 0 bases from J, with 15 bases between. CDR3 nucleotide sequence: TGTGCCAGCACCCCGACAGCCCCCCTGAACACTGAAGCTTTCTTT. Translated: CASTPTAPLNTEAFF.

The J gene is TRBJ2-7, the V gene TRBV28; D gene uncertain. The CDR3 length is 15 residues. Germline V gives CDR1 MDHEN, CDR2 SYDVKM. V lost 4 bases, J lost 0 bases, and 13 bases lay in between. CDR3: CASSSPSPSSYEQYF. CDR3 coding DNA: TGTGCCAGCAGTTCCCCGAGCCCGAGCTCCTACGAGCAGTACTTC.

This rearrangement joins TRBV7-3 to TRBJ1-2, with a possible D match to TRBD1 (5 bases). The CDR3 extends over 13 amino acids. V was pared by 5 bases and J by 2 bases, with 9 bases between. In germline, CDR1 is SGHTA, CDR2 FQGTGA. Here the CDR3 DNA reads TGTGCCAGCAGCCCTACAGGAAACTATGGCTACACCTTC. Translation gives CASSPTGNYGYTF.

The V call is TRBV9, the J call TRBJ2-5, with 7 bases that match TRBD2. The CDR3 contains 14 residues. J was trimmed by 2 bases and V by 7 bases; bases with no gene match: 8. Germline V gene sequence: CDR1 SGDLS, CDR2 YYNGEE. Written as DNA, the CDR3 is TGTGCCAGCTCTGCGGGAGATTTACAAGAGACCCAGTACTTC. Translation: CASSAGDLQETQYF.

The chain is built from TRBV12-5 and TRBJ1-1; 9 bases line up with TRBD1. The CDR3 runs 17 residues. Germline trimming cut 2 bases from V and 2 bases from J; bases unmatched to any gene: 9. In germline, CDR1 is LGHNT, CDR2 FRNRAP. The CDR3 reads CASGLPHGGQGNTEAFF. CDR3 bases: TGTGCTAGTGGTTTGCCCCATGGGGGACAGGGTAACACTGAAGCTTTCTTT.